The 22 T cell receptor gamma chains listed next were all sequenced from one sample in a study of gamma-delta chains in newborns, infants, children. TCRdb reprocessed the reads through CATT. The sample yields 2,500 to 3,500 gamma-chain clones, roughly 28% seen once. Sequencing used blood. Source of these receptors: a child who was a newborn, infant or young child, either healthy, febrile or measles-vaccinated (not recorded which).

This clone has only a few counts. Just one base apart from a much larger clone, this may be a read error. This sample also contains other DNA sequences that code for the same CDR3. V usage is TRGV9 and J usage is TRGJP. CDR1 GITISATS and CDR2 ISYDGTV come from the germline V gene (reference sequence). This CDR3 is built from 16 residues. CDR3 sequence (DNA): TGTGCCTTGTGGGAGGATAAAGAGTTGGGCAAAAAGATCAAGGTATTT. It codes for CALWEDKELGKKIKVF.

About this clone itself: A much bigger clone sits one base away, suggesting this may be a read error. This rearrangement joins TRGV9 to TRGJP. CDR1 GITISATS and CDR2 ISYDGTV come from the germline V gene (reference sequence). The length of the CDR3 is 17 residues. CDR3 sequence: CALREAPGELGKKIKVF. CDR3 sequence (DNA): TGTGCCTTGCGGGAGGCCCCTGGAGAGTTGGGCAAAAAAATCAAGGTATTT.

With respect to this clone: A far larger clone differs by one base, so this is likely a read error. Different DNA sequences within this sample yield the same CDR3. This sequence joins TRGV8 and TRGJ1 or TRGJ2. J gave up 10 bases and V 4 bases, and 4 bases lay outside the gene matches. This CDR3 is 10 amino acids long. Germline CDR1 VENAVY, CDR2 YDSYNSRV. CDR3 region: CATWDRKKLF. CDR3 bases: TGTGCCACCTGGGACCGCAAGAAACTCTTT.

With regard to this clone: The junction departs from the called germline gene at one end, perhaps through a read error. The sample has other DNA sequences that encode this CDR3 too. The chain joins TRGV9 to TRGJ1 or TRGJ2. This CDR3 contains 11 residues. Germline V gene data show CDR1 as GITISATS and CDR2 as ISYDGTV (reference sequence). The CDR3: CALWEGAKKLF. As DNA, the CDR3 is TGTGCCTTGTGGGAGGGAGCTAAGAAGCTCTTT.

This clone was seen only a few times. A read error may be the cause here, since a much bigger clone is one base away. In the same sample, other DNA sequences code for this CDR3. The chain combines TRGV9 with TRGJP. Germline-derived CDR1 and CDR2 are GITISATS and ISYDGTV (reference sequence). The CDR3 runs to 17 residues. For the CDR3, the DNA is TGTGCCTTGTGGGAGGTGCGGCAGGAGTTGGGCAAAAAAATCAAGGTATTT. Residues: CALWEVRQELGKKIKVF.

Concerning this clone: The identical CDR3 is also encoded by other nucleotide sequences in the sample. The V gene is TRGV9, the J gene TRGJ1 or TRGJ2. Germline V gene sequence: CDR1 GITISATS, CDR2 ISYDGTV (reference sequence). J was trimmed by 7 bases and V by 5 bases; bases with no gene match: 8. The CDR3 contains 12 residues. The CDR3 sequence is CALWAVYYKKLF. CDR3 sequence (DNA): TGTGCCTTGTGGGCCGTGTACTATAAGAAACTCTTT.

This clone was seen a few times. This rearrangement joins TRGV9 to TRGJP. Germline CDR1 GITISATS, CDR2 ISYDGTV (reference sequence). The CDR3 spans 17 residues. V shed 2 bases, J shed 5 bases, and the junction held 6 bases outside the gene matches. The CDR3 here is CALWEALKELGKKIKVF. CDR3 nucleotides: TGTGCCTTGTGGGAGGCCCTCAAAGAGTTGGGCAAAAAAATCAAGGTATTT.

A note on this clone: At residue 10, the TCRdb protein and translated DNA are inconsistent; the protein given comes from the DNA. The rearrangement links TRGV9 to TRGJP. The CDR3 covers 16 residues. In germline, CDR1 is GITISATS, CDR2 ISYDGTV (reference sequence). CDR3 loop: CALWDPQELDKKIKVF. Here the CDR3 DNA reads TGTGCCTTGTGGGACCCCCAAGAGTTGGACAAAAAAATCAAGGTATTT.

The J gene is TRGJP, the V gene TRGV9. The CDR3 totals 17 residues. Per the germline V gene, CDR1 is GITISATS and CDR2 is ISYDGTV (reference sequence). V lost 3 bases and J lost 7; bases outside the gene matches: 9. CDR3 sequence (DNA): TGTGCCTTGTGGGAGCCGCTCGCCGAGTTGGGCAAAAAAATCAAGGTATTT. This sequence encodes CALWEPLAELGKKIKVF.

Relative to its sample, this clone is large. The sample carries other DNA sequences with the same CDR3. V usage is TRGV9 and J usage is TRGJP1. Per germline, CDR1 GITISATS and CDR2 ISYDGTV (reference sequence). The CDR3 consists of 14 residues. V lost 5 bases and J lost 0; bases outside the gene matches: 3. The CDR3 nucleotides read TGTGCCTTGTGGGTAAATACCACTGGTTGGTTCAAGATATTT. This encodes CALWVNTTGWFKIF.

The CDR3 nucleotides read TGTGCCTTGTGGGAGACTGGAGATAAGAAACTCTTT. Its translation: CALWETGDKKLF. The chain has TRGV9 and TRGJ1 or TRGJ2. From germline, CDR1 is GITISATS and CDR2 ISYDGTV (reference sequence). The J segment lost 8 bases and the V segment lost 3 bases, leaving 7 bases of the junction unmatched. The CDR3 is 12 residues long.

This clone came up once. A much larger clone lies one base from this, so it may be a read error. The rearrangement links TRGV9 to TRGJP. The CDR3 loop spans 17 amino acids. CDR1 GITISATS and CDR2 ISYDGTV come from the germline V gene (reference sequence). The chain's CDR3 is CALWGVEVRLGKKIKVF. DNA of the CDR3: TGTGCCTTGTGGGGGGTGGAGGTTCGGTTGGGCAAAAAAATCAAGGTATTT.

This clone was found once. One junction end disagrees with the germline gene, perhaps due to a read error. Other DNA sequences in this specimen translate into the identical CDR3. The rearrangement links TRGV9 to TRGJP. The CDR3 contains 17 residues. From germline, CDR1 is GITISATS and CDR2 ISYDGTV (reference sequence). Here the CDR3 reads CALWEVRRELGKKIKVF. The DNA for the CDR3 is TGTGCCTTGTGGGAGGTGCGAAGGGAGTTGGGAAAAAAAATAAAGGTATTT.

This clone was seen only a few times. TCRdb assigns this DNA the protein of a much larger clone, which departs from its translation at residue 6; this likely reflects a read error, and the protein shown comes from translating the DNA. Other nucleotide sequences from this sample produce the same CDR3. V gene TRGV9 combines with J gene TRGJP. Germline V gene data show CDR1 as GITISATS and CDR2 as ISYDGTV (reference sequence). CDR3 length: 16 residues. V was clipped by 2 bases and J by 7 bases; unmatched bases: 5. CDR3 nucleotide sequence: TGTGCCTTGTGGGAGGCTCGGGAGTTGGGCAAAAAAATCAAGGTATTT. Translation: CALWEARELGKKIKVF.

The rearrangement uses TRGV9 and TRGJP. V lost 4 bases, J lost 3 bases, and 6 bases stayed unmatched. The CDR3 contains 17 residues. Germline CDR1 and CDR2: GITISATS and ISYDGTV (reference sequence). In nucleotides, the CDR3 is TGTGCCTTGTGGGAAGAACTGCAAGAGTTGGGCAAAAAAATCAAGGTATTT. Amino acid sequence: CALWEELQELGKKIKVF.

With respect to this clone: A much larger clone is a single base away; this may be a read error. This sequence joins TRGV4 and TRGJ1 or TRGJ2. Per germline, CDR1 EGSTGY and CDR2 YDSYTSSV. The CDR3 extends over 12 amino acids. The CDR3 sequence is CATWKNYYKKLF. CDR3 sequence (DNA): TGTGCTACCTGGAAGAATTATTATAAGAAACTCTTT.

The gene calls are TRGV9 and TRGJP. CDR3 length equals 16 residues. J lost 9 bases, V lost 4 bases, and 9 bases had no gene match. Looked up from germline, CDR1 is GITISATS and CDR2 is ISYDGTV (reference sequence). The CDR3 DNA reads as TGTGCCTTGTGGGACTCTATCGGGTTGGGCAAAAAAATCAAGGTATTT. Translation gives CALWDSIGLGKKIKVF.

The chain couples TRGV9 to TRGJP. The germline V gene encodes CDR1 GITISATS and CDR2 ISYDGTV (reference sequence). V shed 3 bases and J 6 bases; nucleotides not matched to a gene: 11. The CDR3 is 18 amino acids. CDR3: CALWEHPRGELGKKIKVF. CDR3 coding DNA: TGTGCCTTGTGGGAGCACCCACGGGGAGAGTTGGGCAAAAAAATCAAGGTATTT.

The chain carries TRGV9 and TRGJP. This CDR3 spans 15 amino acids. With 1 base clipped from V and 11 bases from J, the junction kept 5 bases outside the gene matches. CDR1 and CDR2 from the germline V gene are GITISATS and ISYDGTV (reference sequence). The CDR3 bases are TGTGCCTTGTGGGAGGTCAGCGTGGGCAAAAAAATCAAGGTATTT. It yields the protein CALWEVSVGKKIKVF.

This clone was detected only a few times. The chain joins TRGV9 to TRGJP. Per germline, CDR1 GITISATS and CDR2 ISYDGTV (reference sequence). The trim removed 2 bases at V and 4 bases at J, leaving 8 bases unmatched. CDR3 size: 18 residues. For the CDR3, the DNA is TGTGCCTTGTGGGAGGGAGAAACCCAAGAGTTGGGCAAAAAAATCAAGGTATTT. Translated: CALWEGETQELGKKIKVF.

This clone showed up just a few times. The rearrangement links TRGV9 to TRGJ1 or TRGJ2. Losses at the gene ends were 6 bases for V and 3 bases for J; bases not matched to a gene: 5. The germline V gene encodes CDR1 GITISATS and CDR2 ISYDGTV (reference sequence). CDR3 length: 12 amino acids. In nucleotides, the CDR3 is TGTGCCTTGTGGTCTCCTTATTATAAGAAACTCTTT. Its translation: CALWSPYYKKLF.

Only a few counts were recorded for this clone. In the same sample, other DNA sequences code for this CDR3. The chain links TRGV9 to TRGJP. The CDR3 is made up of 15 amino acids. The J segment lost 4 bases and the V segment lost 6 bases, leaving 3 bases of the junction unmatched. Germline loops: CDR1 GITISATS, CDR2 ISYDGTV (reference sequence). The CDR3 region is CALWSQELGKKIKVF. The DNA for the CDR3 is TGTGCCTTGTGGTCTCAAGAGTTGGGCAAAAAAATCAAGGTATTT.